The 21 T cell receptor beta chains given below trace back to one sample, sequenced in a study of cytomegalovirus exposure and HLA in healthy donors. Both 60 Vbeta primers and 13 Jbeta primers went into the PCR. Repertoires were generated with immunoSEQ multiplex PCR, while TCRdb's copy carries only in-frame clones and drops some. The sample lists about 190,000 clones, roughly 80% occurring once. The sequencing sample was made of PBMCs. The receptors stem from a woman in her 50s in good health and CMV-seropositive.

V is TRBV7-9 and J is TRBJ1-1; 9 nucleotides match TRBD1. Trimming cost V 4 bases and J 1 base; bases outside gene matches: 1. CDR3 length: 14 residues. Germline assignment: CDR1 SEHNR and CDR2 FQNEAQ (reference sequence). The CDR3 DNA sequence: TGTGCCAGCAGCTCGGGACAGGGGAACACTGAAGCTTTCTTT. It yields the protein CASSSGQGNTEAFF.

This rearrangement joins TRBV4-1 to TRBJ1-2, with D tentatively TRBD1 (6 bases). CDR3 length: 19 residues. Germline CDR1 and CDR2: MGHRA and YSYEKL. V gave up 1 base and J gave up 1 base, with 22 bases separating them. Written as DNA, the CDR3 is TGCGCCAGCAGCCAAGCTCTAGTCTTTGGACAGCCCTATAACTATGGCTACACCTTC. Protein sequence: CASSQALVFGQPYNYGYTF.

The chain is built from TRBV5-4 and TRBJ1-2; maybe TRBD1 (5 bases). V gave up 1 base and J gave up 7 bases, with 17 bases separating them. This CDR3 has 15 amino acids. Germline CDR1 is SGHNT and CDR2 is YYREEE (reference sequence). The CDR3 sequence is CASSLQAGIRGGYTF. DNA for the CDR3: TGTGCCAGCAGCTTGCAGGCAGGGATTAGGGGTGGCTACACCTTC.

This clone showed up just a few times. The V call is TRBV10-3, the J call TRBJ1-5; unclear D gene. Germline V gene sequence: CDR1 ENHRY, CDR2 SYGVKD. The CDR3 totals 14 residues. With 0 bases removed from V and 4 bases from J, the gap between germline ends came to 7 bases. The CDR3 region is CAISESLQNQPQHF. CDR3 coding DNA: TGTGCCATCAGTGAGTCTTTGCAGAATCAGCCCCAGCATTTT.

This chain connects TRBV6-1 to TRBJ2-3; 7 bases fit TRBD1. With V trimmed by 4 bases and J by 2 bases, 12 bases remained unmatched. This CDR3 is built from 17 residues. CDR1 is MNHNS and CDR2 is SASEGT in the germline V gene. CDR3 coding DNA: TGTGCCAGCAGTGCCGGGACAGCAAGTAGGAACACAGATACGCAGTATTTT. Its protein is CASSAGTASRNTDTQYF.

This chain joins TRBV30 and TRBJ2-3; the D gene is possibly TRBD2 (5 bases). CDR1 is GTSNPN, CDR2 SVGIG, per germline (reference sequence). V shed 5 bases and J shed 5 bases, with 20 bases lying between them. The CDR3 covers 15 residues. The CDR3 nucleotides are TGTGCCTGGGCCAAATCTCGGACTCAAAGAGATACGCAGTATTTT. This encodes CAWAKSRTQRDTQYF.

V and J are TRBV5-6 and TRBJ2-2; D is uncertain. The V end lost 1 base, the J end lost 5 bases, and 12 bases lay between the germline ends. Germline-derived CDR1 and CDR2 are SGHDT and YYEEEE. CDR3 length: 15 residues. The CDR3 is CASSLLGRETGELFF. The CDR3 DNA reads TGTGCCAGCAGCTTGTTGGGCAGAGAGACCGGGGAGCTGTTTTTT. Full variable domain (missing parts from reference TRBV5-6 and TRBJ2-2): DAGVTQSPTHLIKTRGQQVTLRCSPKSGHDTVSWYQQALGQGPQFIFQYYEEEERQRGNFPDRFSGHQFPNYSSELNVNALLLGDSALYLCASSLLGRETGELFFGEGSRLTVL.

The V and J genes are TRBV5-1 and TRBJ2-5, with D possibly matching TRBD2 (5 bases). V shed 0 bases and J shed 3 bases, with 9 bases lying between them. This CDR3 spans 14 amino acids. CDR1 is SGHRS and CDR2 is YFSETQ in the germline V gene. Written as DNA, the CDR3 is TGCGCCAGCAGCTTGGAAACTAGGGAAGAGACCCAGTACTTC. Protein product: CASSLETREETQYF. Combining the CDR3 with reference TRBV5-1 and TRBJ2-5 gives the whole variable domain KAGVTQTPRYLIKTRGQQVTLSCSPISGHRSVSWYQQTPGQGLQFLFEYFSETQRNKGNFPGRFSGRQFSNSRSEMNVSTLELGDSALYLCASSLETREETQYFGPGTRLLVL.

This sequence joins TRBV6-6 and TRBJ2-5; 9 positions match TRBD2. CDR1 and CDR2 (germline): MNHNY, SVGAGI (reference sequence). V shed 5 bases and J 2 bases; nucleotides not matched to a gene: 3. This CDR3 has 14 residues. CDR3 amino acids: CASSPGLAQETQYF. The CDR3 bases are TGTGCCAGCAGTCCGGGACTAGCTCAAGAGACCCAGTACTTC.

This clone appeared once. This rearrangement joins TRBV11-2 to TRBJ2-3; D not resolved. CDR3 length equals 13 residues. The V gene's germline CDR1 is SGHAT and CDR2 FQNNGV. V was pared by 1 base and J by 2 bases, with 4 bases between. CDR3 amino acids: CASSLAITDTQYF. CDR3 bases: TGTGCCAGCAGCTTAGCCATCACAGATACGCAGTATTTT.

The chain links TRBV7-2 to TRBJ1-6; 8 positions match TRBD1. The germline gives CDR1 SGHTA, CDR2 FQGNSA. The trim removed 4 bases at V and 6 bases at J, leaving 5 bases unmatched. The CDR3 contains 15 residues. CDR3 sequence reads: CASSSQQGGNSPLHF. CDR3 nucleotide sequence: TGTGCCAGCAGCTCACAACAGGGGGGTAATTCACCCCTCCACTTT.

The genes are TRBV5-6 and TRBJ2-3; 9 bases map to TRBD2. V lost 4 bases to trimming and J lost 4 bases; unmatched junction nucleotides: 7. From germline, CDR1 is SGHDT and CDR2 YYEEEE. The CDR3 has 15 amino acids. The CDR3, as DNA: TGTGCCAGCAGCGGACTAGCGTCAGGCTCAGATACGCAGTATTTT. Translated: CASSGLASGSDTQYF.

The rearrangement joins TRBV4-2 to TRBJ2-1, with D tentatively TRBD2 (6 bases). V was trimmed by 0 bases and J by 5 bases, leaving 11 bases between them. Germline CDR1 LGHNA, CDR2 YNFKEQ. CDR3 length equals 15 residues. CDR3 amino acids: CASSQDRAGNNEQFF. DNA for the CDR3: TGTGCCAGCAGCCAAGATCGGGCGGGGAACAATGAGCAGTTCTTC.

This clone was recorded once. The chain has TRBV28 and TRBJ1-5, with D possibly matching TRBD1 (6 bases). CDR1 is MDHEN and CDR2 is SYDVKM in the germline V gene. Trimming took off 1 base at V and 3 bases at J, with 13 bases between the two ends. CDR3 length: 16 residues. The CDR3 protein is CASSLSAGANNQPQHF. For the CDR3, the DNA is TGTGCCAGCAGTTTATCCGCAGGGGCCAACAATCAGCCCCAGCATTTT.

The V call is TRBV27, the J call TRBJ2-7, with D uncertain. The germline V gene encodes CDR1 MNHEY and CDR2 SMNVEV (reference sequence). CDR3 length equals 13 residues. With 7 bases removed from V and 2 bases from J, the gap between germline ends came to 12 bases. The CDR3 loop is CASIWHLPYEQYF. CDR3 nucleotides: TGTGCCAGCATCTGGCACCTCCCCTACGAGCAGTACTTC.

The CDR3 sequence is CASKASGGETQYF. DNA for the CDR3: TGCGCCAGCAAGGCTAGCGGGGGTGAGACCCAGTACTTC. V usage is TRBV5-1 and J usage is TRBJ2-5, with 10 bases that match TRBD2. Germline V gene data show CDR1 as SGHRS and CDR2 as YFSETQ. The V gene end was trimmed by 6 bases and the J gene end by 5 bases; junction bases not matched to a gene: 4. The CDR3 is made up of 13 amino acids.

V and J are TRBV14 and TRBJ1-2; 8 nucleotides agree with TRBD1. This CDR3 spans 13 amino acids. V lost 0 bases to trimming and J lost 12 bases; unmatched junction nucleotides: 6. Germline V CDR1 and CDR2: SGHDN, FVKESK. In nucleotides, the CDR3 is TGTGCCAGCAGCCAAGATATAAGGACAGGGAACACCTTC. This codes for CASSQDIRTGNTF.

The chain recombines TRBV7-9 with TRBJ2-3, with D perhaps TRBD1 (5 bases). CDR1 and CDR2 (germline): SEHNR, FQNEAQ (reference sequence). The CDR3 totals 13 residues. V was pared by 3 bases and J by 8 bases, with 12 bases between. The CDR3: CASSFPGILTQYF. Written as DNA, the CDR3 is TGTGCCAGCAGCTTCCCAGGGATACTTACGCAGTATTTT.

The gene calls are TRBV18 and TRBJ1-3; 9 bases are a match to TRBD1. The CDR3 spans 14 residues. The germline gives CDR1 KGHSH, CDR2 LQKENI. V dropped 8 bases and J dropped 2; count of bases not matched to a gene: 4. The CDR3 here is CASKTGGTGNTIYF. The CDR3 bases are TGTGCCAGCAAAACAGGGGGCACTGGAAACACCATATATTTT.

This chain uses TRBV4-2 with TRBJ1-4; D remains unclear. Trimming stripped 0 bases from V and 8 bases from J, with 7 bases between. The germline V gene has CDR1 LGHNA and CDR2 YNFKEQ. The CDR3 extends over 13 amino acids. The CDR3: CASSQDYREKLFF. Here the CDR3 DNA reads TGTGCCAGCAGCCAAGACTATAGAGAAAAACTGTTTTTT.

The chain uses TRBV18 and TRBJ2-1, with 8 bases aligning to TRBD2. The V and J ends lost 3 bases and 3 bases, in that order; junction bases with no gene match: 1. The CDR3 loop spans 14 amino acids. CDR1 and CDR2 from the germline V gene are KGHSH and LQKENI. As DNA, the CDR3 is TGTGCCAGCTCACCTAGCGGGGTCTACAATGAGCAGTTCTTC. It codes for CASSPSGVYNEQFF.